The clone carrying this T cell receptor (beta chain) was recorded at least ten times. Synthesis of cDNA was carried out by template-switch 5'RACE. The reaction used 10-nucleotide random UMIs. Over 190 million TCR-beta sequences from 15-18 subjects came out of each sequencing run. A single record per CDR3 protein comes from TCRdb applying MiXCR to the 5' RACE reads. The sample records 27,000 or so distinct CDR3 sequences, roughly 15% being singletons. The data were obtained in a study of neurological immune-mediated disorders. Germline CDR1 and CDR2: MGHRA and YSYEKL. The CDR3 has 15 amino acids. The J segment lost 6 bases and the V segment lost 1 base, leaving 5 bases of the junction unmatched.

The source of this sequence is a man in his 70s in good health. The gene calls are TRBV4-1 and TRBJ2-3, with 9 bases identical to TRBD2. The sequenced material came from PBMCs. DNA of the CDR3: TGCGCCAGCAGCCAAGCCGGGCTAGCGGGGGATACGCAGTATTTT. Its translation: CASSQAGLAGDTQYF.